A selection of T cell receptor beta chains follows, all from one sample in a study of T-cell reconstitution after alpha-beta-depleted transplantation in children. Using its own MiXCR run on the PCR reads, TCRdb lists one record per CDR3 protein. The sample lists around 380,000 distinct CDR3 sequences; approximately 11% were seen once. The specimen comprised PBMCs from the stem cell graft donor, sampled from the stem cell graft. The receptors come from a human donor who donated a stem cell graft to a child with acute myeloid leukemia. CDR3s include the opening cysteine and the closing phenylalanine or tryptophan. The D gene is left open where the match is weak. Only part of the rows carry a size: once, few, many, or a class if the clone is expanded.

TRBJ2-7 | TRBV20-1 | NA | NA | CSADHRAEDEQYF | TGCAGTGCTGACCACCGGGCCGAGGACGAGCAGTACTTC
TRBJ2-1 | TRBV10-3 | few | NA | CAISGQFPGDEQFF | TGTGCCATCAGTGGACAATTCCCCGGGGATGAGCAGTTCTTC
TRBJ2-1 | TRBV6-1 | NA | TRBD2 | CASSVRGTSSYNEQFF | TGTGCCAGCAGTGTCCGGGGGACTAGCTCCTACAATGAGCAGTTCTTC
TRBJ2-3 | TRBV27 | few | NA | CASRFRGQSTDTQYF | TGTGCCAGCAGATTCAGGGGCCAATCCACAGATACGCAGTATTTT
TRBJ2-3 | TRBV9 | NA | TRBD1 | CASSVVGQGTDTQYF | TGTGCCAGCAGCGTAGTCGGACAGGGCACAGATACGCAGTATTTT
TRBJ2-1 | TRBV20-1 | many | NA | CSASTWLAVNEQFF | TGCAGTGCTAGTACGTGGCTAGCCGTCAATGAGCAGTTCTTC
TRBJ2-3 | TRBV12-3/TRBV12-4 | few | NA | CASSFFQDPTDTQYF | TGTGCCAGCAGTTTCTTCCAGGATCCCACAGATACGCAGTATTTT
TRBJ2-5 | TRBV20-1 | NA | TRBD2 | CSARGGGGYETQYF | TGCAGTGCTAGAGGGGGCGGGGGTTACGAGACCCAGTACTTC
TRBJ2-3 | TRBV20-1 | many | TRBD2 | CSAAGTSGGTPDTQYF | TGCAGTGCTGCCGGGACTAGCGGGGGGACGCCAGATACGCAGTATTTT
TRBJ2-5 | TRBV7-2 | NA | TRBD2 | CASSFASGRRETQYF | TGTGCCAGCAGCTTCGCCAGCGGGAGAAGAGAGACCCAGTACTTC
TRBJ1-2 | TRBV19 | NA | TRBD1 | CASSPWTGPYGYTF | TGTGCCAGTAGTCCGTGGACAGGACCCTATGGCTACACCTTC